The T cell receptor (beta chain) described here comes from a study of beta chain features in type 1 diabetes. Expressed TCRB transcripts were sequenced, since all the RNA that had been isolated was reverse transcribed. Clones were read by immunoSEQ multiplex PCR, and TCRdb kept only the in-frame ones, dropping some. The repertoire includes around 240,000 clones, 9.6% of them detected once, and around 0.031% sits in the top ten. Every donor provided one heparinised blood draw, which averaged about 116 mL. This clone was counted between two and nine times. Its specificity is unknown. Notes on the study in general: Shortening that was moderate but significant affected the TCRB CDR3s of Type 1 diabetes patients in all four CD4+ subsets. A cDNA-based sequencing approach could over-represent cells with high TCR expression.

Germline V gives CDR1 SGDLS, CDR2 YYNGEE. V gave up 2 bases and J gave up 1 base; unmatched junction bases: 4. The CDR3 contains 15 residues. The receptor's source is a woman aged 18-35 years in good health. Sequences were obtained from naive CD4+ T cells from blood. The genes are TRBV9 and TRBJ2-7; 9 bases map to TRBD1. For the CDR3, the DNA is TGTGCCAGCAGCGTGGCCGGGACAGGGTCCTACGAGCAGTACTTC. Amino acids: CASSVAGTGSYEQYF.